Presented here are 2 T cell receptor beta chains from one specimen sequenced in a study of blood T cell repertoires in COVID-19. Produced via immunoSEQ multiplex PCR; TCRdb's table is partial and in-frame only. The top ten hold roughly 2.5% of the sample, which has fewer than 80,000 clones, roughly 90% seen once. The sequencing sample was made of peripheral blood. The receptors stem from a human donor in a cohort sampled during active COVID-19.

V usage is TRBV9 and J usage is TRBJ1-2, with TRBD1 matching 7 bases. CDR1 and CDR2 from the germline V gene are SGDLS and YYNGEE. The CDR3 contains 16 residues. V was clipped by 1 base and J by 6 bases; unmatched bases: 12. The DNA of the CDR3 is TGTGCCAGCAGCGTAAGCGAAGACAGGGCGAGCCATGGCTACACCTTC. The encoded protein is CASSVSEDRASHGYTF.

V gene TRBV6-5 combines with J gene TRBJ2-5, with TRBD2 as a possible D gene (5 bases). V was shortened by 4 bases and J by 2 bases, with 8 bases between the two germline ends. Germline values: CDR1 MNHEY, CDR2 SVGAGI. CDR3 length equals 13 residues. CDR3 protein: CASSWTSQETQYF. CDR3 coding DNA: TGTGCCAGCAGTTGGACTTCTCAAGAGACCCAGTACTTC.